This T cell receptor beta chain was obtained from a study of cytomegalovirus exposure and HLA in healthy donors. The study ran its PCR with 60 Vbeta and 13 Jbeta primers. Repertoires were generated with immunoSEQ multiplex PCR, while TCRdb's copy carries only in-frame clones and drops some. The sample shows about 110,000 clones, approximately 71% of them seen only once. The length of the CDR3 is 13 residues. CDR1 and CDR2 from the germline V gene are SNHLY and FYNNEI. Unmatched junction bases numbered 8, after V lost 9 bases and J lost 3 bases. Only a few counts were recorded for this clone. The sequenced sample consisted of PBMCs. This receptor was taken from a woman aged 70-85 years in good health and CMV-seropositive. This chain connects TRBV2 to TRBJ2-7; 7 bases fit TRBD1. CDR3 DNA: TGTGCCAGTAAGGGCGGACAGGTCTACGAGCAGTACTTC. Its protein product is CASKGGQVYEQYF. The variable domain in full, completed from reference TRBV2 and TRBJ2-7, reads EPEVTQTPSHQVTQMGQEVILRCVPISNHLYFYWYRQILGQKVEFLVSFYNNEISEKSEIFDDQFSVERPDGSNFTLKIRSTKLEDSAMYFCASKGGQVYEQYFGPGTRLTVT.